This T cell receptor (beta chain) was documented in a study of blood T cell repertoires in COVID-19. Across the study: Italy, Spain and the United States were the sources of the convalescent and acute COVID-19 samples.

Sequencing was performed with immunoSEQ multiplex PCR; in TCRdb, only in-frame clones are kept and a portion is missing. This table has about 300,000 clones, approximately 90% appearing once. The germline V gene encodes CDR1 MNHNS and CDR2 SASEGT. Trimming removed 2 bases at V and 4 bases at J, with 11 bases between. The CDR3 has 14 residues. This TCR was recovered from a woman under 40 who had recovered from COVID-19. The specimen was PBMCs or T cells enriched from blood (not recorded which). The V and J genes are TRBV6-1 and TRBJ1-1; no firm D call. In DNA, the CDR3 is TGTGCCAGCAGTGAATATGGGGAGGCCACTGAAGCTTTCTTT. Translated, it gives CASSEYGEATEAFF.